One sample yielded the 18 T cell receptor beta chains listed below, sequenced in a study of cytomegalovirus exposure and HLA in healthy donors. The PCR was carried out with 60 Vbeta primers and 13 Jbeta primers. Some clones are missing from TCRdb's copy, which holds only in-frame ones; the method was immunoSEQ multiplex PCR. The table includes some 69,000 clones, under 85% detected once. The source material was PBMCs. These receptors all come from a woman aged 30 to 39 in good health and CMV-seronegative.

The chain joins TRBV28 to TRBJ2-7; possible D gene TRBD1, 5 bases. With 3 bases removed from V and 3 bases from J, the gap between germline ends came to 12 bases. There are 14 residues in the CDR3. Germline-derived CDR1 and CDR2 are MDHEN and SYDVKM. In DNA, the CDR3 is TGTGCCAGCAGTTTTAGGGGCCCCAGCTACGAGCAGTACGTC. As protein: CASSFRGPSYEQYV.

This clone was recorded a few times. CDR3 DNA sequence: TGTGCCAGCAGCTTACCGGGGAGTCAAAACACTGAAGCTTTCTTT. It encodes CASSLPGSQNTEAFF. The chain has TRBV7-9 and TRBJ1-1; D gene unclear. V dropped 2 bases and J dropped 2 bases, with 12 bases sitting between them. The CDR3 has 15 amino acids. The germline gives CDR1 SEHNR, CDR2 FQNEAQ (reference sequence).

On this clone: One end of the junction is discordant with germline, which a read error may explain. The chain recombines TRBV28 with TRBJ1-2, with no clear D. The CDR3 extends over 13 amino acids. CDR1 and CDR2 from the germline V gene are MDHEN and SYDVKM. The CDR3 protein is CASSPREVYGHTF. The CDR3, as DNA: TGTGCCAGCAGTCCTCGAGAGGTCTATGGCCACACCTTC.

There are a few counts of this clone. The J gene is TRBJ2-7, the V gene TRBV7-9; 7 bases are a match to TRBD1. The germline CDR1 and CDR2 sequences are SEHNR and FQNEAQ (reference sequence). V shed 0 bases, J shed 7 bases, and the junction held 3 bases outside the gene matches. CDR3 length: 13 amino acids. The CDR3, as DNA: TGTGCCAGCAGCTTAGCAGGGGGCTTTGAGCAGTACGTC. Translating gives CASSLAGGFEQYV.

The chain couples TRBV5-1 to TRBJ1-1; no definite D call. CDR1 is SGHRS and CDR2 is YFSETQ in the germline V gene. Trimming pared 2 bases from V and 2 bases from J, leaving 7 bases between. The CDR3 consists of 13 residues. The DNA of the CDR3 is TGCGCCAGCAGCTTTGAGGGCAACACTGAAGCTTTCTTT. Translation: CASSFEGNTEAFF.

The rearrangement uses TRBV7-2 and TRBJ2-2; TRBD1 agrees at 7 bases. Trimming at V came to 5 bases and at J to 0 bases, leaving 3 bases not matched to a gene. The CDR3 runs to 15 residues. Germline CDR1 is SGHTA and CDR2 is FQGNSA. CDR3 residues: CASSVQGANTGELFF. CDR3 DNA: TGTGCCAGCAGCGTCCAGGGGGCGAACACCGGGGAGCTGTTTTTT.

This chain joins TRBV15 and TRBJ1-1, with D unclear. The V gene lost 0 bases and the J gene lost 1 base, with 6 bases spanning the gap. Germline V gene sequence: CDR1 LNHNV, CDR2 YYDKDF (reference sequence). The CDR3 spans 14 residues. CDR3 in amino acids: CATSRDGSNTEAFF. The CDR3 DNA sequence: TGTGCCACCAGCAGAGACGGGTCGAACACTGAAGCTTTCTTT.

The chain couples TRBV7-2 to TRBJ1-1; the D is unclear. V gave up 5 bases and J gave up 1 base, with 8 bases separating them. The CDR3 has 13 residues. Germline CDR1 reads SGHTA; CDR2 reads FQGNSA. This chain's CDR3 is CASSPVGNTEAFF. CDR3 bases: TGTGCCAGCAGCCCGGTTGGGAACACTGAAGCTTTCTTT.

V and J are TRBV11-2 and TRBJ2-3; possible D gene TRBD1, 5 bases. V shed 5 bases and J shed 3 bases, with 9 bases lying between them. This CDR3 region has 13 residues. CDR1 and CDR2 from the germline V gene are SGHAT and FQNNGV. CDR3 in amino acids: CASSIAGTDTQYF. CDR3 in DNA: TGTGCCAGCAGCATCGCAGGGACAGATACGCAGTATTTT.

V usage is TRBV5-1 and J usage is TRBJ1-1, with D maybe TRBD1 (5 bases). The V gene lost 5 bases and the J gene lost 3 bases, with 14 bases spanning the gap. Per germline, CDR1 SGHRS and CDR2 YFSETQ. This CDR3 has 14 residues. CDR3 coding DNA: TGCGCCAGCAGAGATGTAGGGGAATACACTGAAGCTTTCTTT. Amino acid sequence: CASRDVGEYTEAFF.

About this clone itself: Relative to the germline gene, one junction end is altered; a read error may explain this. This sample includes further DNA sequences coding for the same CDR3. CDR3 amino acids: CASSSGQGKRYF. The CDR3 DNA reads as TGTGCTAGCAGTTCCGGACAGGGGAAACGGTACTTC. V gene TRBV6-6 combines with J gene TRBJ2-7, with 9 bases lining up with TRBD1. The CDR3 is made up of 12 amino acids. Per germline, CDR1 MNHNY and CDR2 SVGAGI (reference sequence).

This rearrangement joins TRBV19 to TRBJ2-1; D perhaps matches TRBD1 (6 bases). This CDR3 is 15 amino acids long. CDR1 and CDR2 (germline): LNHDA, SQIVND (reference sequence). The V gene lost 8 bases and the J gene lost 7 bases, with 21 bases spanning the gap. CDR3 nucleotide sequence: TGTGCCAGTGGCGACCAAGGACAGTTCGGGAATGAGCAGTTCTTC. Amino acid sequence: CASGDQGQFGNEQFF.

Points on this clone: An end of the junction differs from the germline gene, which may be a read error. The chain links TRBV5-8 to TRBJ1-2; 9 bases line up with TRBD1. Germline CDR1 and CDR2: SGHTS and YDEGEE. CDR3 size: 13 residues. In nucleotides, the CDR3 is TGTGCCAGCAGCCCGGGACAGGGTTTTAAACCTTACTTC. Amino acids: CASSPGQGFKPYF.

The rearrangement links TRBV5-1 to TRBJ1-3; D is possibly TRBD1 (5 bases). V lost 0 bases and J lost 1, with 11 bases in between. Germline CDR1 and CDR2: SGHRS and YFSETQ. This CDR3 region has 16 residues. The CDR3 bases are TGCGCCAGCAGCTTGGGGGGCCAGGAATCTGGAAACACCATATATTTT. Residues: CASSLGGQESGNTIYF.

The V call is TRBV5-5, the J call TRBJ1-4; 10 positions agree with TRBD1. The CDR3 loop spans 15 amino acids. With 4 bases clipped from V and 7 bases from J, the junction kept 7 bases outside the gene matches. In germline, CDR1 is SGHKS, CDR2 YYEKEE (reference sequence). In nucleotides, the CDR3 is TGTGCCAGCAGCACCGGACAGGGGGAGTTTGAAAAACTGTTTTTT. It codes for CASSTGQGEFEKLFF.

This chain links TRBV10-3 with TRBJ1-1; perhaps TRBD1 as D (6 bases). Germline assignment: CDR1 ENHRY and CDR2 SYGVKD. This CDR3 is 14 amino acids long. Trimming removed 2 bases from V and 5 bases from J, with 12 bases in between. CDR3 sequence reads: CAISEMGAGTEAFF. In DNA, the CDR3 is TGTGCCATCAGTGAGATGGGGGCAGGGACTGAAGCTTTCTTT.

The J gene is TRBJ1-1, the V gene TRBV6-5, with D possibly matching TRBD1 (6 bases). The CDR3 has 13 residues. V was clipped by 7 bases and J by 6 bases, with 15 bases between them. CDR1 is MNHEY and CDR2 is SVGAGI in the germline V gene. The CDR3, as DNA: TGTGCCAGCACCCCCCCAGCAGGGGCTGAAGCTTTCTTT. The encoded protein is CASTPPAGAEAFF.

The rearrangement links TRBV7-8 to TRBJ2-7; 9 nucleotides align to TRBD1. CDR3 size: 15 residues. Trimming at V came to 2 bases and at J to 3 bases, leaving 5 bases not matched to a gene. Germline CDR1 SGHVS, CDR2 FQNEAQ. The CDR3 nucleotides are TGTGCCAGCAGCTTAATGGGACAGGGAATCTACGAGCAGTACTTC. It translates to CASSLMGQGIYEQYF.